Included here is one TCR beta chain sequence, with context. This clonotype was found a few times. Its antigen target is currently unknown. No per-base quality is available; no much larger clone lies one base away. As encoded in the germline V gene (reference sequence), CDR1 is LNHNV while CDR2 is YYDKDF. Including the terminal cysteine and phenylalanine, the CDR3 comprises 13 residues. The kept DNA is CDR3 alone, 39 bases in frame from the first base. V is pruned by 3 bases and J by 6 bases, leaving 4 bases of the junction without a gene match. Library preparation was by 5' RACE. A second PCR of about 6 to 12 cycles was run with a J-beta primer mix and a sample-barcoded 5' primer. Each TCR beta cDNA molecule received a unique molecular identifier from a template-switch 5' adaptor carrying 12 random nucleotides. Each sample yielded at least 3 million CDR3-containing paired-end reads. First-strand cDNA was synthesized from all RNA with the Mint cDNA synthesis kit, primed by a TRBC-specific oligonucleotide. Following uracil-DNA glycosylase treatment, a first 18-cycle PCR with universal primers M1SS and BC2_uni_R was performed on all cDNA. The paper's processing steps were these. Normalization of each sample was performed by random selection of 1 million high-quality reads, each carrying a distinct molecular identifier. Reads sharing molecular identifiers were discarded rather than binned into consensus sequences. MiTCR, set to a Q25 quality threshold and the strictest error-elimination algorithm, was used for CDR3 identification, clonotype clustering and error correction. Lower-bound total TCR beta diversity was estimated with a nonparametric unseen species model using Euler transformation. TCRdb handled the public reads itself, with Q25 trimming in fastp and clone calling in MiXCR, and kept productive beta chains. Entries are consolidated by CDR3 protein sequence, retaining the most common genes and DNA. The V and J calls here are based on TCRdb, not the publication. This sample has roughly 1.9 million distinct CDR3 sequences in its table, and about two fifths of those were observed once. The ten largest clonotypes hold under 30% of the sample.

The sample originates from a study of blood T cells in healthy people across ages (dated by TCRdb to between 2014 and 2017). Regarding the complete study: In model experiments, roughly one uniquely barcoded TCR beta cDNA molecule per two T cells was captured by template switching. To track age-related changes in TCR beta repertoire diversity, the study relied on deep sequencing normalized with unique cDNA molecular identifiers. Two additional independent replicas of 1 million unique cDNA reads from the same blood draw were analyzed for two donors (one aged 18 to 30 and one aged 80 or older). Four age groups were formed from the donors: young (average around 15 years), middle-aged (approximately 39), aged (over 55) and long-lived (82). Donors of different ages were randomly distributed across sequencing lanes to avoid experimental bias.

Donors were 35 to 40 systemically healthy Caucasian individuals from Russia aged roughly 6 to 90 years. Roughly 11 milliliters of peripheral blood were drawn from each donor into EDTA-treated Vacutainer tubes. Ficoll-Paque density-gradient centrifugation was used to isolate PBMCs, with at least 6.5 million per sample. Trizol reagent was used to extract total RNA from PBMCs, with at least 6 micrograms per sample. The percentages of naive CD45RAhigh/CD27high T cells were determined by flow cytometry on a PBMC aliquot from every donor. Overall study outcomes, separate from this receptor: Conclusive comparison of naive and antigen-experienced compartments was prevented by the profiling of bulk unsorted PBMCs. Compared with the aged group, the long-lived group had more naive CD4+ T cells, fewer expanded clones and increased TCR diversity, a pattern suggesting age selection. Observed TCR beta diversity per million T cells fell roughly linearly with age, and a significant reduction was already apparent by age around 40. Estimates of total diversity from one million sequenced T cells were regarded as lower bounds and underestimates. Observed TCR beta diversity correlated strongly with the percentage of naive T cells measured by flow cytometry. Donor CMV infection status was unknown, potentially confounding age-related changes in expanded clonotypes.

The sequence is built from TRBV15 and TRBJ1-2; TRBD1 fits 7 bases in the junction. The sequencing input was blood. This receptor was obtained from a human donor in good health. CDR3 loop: CATSSGTGDGYTF. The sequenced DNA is TGTGCCACCAGCAGCGGTACAGGGGATGGCTACACCTTC.